The 2 T cell receptor beta chains presented below share a single source sample, sequenced in a study of naive and memory T cell subsets. An oligonucleotide containing a UMI was ligated to the 3' end of TCR cDNA. The SP2 primer and nested alpha and beta constant region primers amplified ligated cDNA in four rounds. TCRdb passed the UMI-ligation and nested PCR reads through MiXCR, listing each CDR3 protein once. The sample includes some 26,000 distinct CDR3 sequences, 4% to 6.5% seen only once; the top ten take approximately 7.4%. Sequencing was performed on blood. These receptors all stem from an adult in good health.

This clonotype occurred many times. The rearrangement uses TRBV4-2 and TRBJ1-6; tentatively, D is TRBD1 (5 bases). The germline V gene encodes CDR1 LGHNA and CDR2 YNFKEQ. The CDR3 runs 16 residues. V lost 0 bases and J 8 bases, leaving 14 bases between the germline ends. CDR3 nucleotides: TGTGCCAGCAGCCAAGATGTTGGCAGGGTGGATTCACCCCTCCACTTT. Protein sequence: CASSQDVGRVDSPLHF.

Ten or more counts support this clonotype. The gene calls are TRBV5-5 and TRBJ1-2, with unresolved D. The CDR3 is made up of 13 amino acids. Germline CDR1 is SGHKS and CDR2 is YYEKEE (reference sequence). Trimming cost V 0 bases and J 0 bases, with 3 bases left between them. The CDR3 nucleotides are TGTGCCAGCAGCTTGGGTACTAACTATGGCTACACCTTC. This translates into CASSLGTNYGYTF.